Sequencing of this T cell receptor (beta chain) was carried out in a study of TIL therapy for anti-PD-1-resistant metastatic lung cancer. Overall study context: Median patient age was about 50, ranging about 38-80 years. Most patients had lung adenocarcinoma.

The CDR3 extends over 16 amino acids. Germline values: CDR1 KGHSH, CDR2 LQKENI. V was clipped by 2 bases and J by 3 bases; unmatched bases: 4. This was the immunoSEQ v3 assay. Here immunoSEQ multiplex PCR was the method, and the copy in TCRdb shows in-frame clones only, minus some. The profile shows around 6,000 clones, 66% of them singletons. Time point reported: pre-treatment sample, taken before nivolumab and TIL therapy. Pleural nodules or supraclavicular lymph nodes made up most of the excised metastases sampled. Tumors were harvested before any PD-1/PD-L1 blockade. The chain links TRBV18 to TRBJ2-3; 11 nucleotides align to TRBD2. The clonotype was recovered from a person between 25 and 79 years old with non-small cell lung cancer. Sequences were derived from tumor tissue, sampled at baseline. The CDR3 is CASSPRLAGLTDTQYF. The CDR3 DNA sequence: TGTGCCAGCTCACCAAGACTAGCGGGACTAACAGATACGCAGTATTTT.